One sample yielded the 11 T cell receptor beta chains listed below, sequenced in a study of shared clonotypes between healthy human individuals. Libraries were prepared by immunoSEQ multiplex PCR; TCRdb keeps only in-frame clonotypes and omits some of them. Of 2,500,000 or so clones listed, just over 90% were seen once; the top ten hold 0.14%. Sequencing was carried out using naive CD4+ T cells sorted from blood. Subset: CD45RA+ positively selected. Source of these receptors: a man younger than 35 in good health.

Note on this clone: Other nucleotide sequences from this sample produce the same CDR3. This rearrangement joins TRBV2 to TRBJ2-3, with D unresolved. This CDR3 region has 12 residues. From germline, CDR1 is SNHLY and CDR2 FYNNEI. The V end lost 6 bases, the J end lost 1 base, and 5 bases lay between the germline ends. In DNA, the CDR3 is TGTGCCAGCAGCCGACGCACAGATACGCAGTATTTT. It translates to CASSRRTDTQYF.

Here the CDR3 DNA reads TGTGCCAGCAGCCAAGAATTCCAGGGACCCTACGAGCAGTACTTC. Translating gives CASSQEFQGPYEQYF. The genes are TRBV14 and TRBJ2-7; D is possibly TRBD1 or TRBD2 (5 bases each). Germline values: CDR1 SGHDN, CDR2 FVKESK. This CDR3 has 15 residues. Deletions cut 0 bases from V and 2 bases from J, with 11 bases between.

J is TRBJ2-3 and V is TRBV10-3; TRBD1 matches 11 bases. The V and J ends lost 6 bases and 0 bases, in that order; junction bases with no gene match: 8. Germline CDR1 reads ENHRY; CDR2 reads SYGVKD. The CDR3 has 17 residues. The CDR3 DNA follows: TGTGCCATCAGGCATCCGGGACAGGGGGAAAGCACAGATACGCAGTATTTT. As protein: CAIRHPGQGESTDTQYF.

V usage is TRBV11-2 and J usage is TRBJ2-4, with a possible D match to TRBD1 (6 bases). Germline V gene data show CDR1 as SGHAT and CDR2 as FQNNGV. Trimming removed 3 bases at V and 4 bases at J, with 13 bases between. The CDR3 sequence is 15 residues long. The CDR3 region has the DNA TGTGCCAGCAGCTTGGGGGCCCCTGGGAAAAACATTCAGTACTTC. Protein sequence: CASSLGAPGKNIQYF.

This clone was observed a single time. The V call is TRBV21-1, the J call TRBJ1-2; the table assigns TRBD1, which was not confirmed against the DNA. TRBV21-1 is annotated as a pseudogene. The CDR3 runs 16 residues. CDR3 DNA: TGTGCCAGCAGCAAAGAATCGACAGAATCTAACTATGGCTACACCTTC. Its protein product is CASSKESTESNYGYTF.

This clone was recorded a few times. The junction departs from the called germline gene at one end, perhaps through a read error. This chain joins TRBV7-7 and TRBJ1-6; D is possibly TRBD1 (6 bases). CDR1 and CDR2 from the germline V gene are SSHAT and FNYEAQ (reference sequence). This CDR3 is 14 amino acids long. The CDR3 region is CASSLGQVNSPLHF. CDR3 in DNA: TGTGCTAGCAGCTTGGGACAAGTAAATTCACCCCTCCACTTT. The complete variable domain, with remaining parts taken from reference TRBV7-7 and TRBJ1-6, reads GAGVSQSPRYKVTKRGQDVTLRCDPISSHATLYWYQQALGQGPEFLTYFNYEAQPDKSGLPSDRFSAERPEGSISTLTIQRTEQRDSAMYRCASSLGQVNSPLHFGNGTRLTVT.

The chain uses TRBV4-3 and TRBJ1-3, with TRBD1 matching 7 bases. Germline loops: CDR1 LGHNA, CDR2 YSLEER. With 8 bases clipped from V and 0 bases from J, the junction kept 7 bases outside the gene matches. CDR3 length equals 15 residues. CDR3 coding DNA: TGCGCCAGCCCACTCCGGGACAGCTCTGGAAACACCATATATTTT. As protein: CASPLRDSSGNTIYF.

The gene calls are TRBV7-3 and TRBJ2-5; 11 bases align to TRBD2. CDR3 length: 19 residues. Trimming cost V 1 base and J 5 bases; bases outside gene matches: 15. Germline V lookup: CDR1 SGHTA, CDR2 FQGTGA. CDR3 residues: CASSLNGRVSGGARETQYF. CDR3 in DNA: TGTGCCAGCAGCTTAAATGGTCGGGTTAGCGGGGGGGCCCGGGAGACCCAGTACTTC. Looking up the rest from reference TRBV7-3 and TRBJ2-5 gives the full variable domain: GAGVSQTPSNKVTEKGKYVELRCDPISGHTALYWYRQSLGQGPEFLIYFQGTGAADDSGLPNDRFFAVRPEGSVSTLKIQRTERGDSAVYLCASSLNGRVSGGARETQYFGPGTRLLVL.

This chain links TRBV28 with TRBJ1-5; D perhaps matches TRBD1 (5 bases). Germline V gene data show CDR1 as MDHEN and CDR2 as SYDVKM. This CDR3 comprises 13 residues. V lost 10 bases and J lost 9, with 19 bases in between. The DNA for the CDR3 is TGTGCCACGAAGGGGCCCGAAGACCGGCCCCAGCATTTT. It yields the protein CATKGPEDRPQHF.

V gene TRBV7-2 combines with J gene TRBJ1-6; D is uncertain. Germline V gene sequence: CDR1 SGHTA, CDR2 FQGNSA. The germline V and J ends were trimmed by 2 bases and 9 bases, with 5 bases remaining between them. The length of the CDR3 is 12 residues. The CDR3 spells CASSLPGSPLHF. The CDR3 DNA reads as TGTGCCAGCAGCTTACCCGGTTCACCCCTCCACTTT. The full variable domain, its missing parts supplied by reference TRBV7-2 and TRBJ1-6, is GAGVSQSPSNKVTEKGKDVELRCDPISGHTALYWYRQSLGQGLEFLIYFQGNSAPDKSGLPSDRFSAERTGGSVSTLTIQRTQQEDSAVYLCASSLPGSPLHFGNGTRLTVT.

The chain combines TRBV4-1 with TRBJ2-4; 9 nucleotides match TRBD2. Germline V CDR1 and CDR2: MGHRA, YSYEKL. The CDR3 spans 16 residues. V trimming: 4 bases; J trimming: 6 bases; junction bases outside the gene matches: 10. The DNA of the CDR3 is TGCGCCAGCAGCCTGGCGGGGGGGGGCGTTGCAAACATTCAGTACTTC. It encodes CASSLAGGGVANIQYF.